Below, 25 T cell receptor beta chains from the same sample are listed, as sequenced in a study of blood T cell repertoires in COVID-19 (dated by TCRdb to the early 2020s). Library method: the immunoSEQ multiplex PCR assay. TCRdb provides this immuneACCESS table in a form limited to in-frame rearrangements. Some clones are lacking; in checked studies, under half of them reflect an unresolved V gene, and why the rest are absent is not known. This sample is represented by about 48,000 clones; about nine tenths of them were singletons. The ten largest clones represent around 2.6% of the sample. Source material: peripheral blood. These receptors all stem from a woman older than 75 with COVID-19, enrolled during active disease.

The J gene is TRBJ2-7, the V gene TRBV3-1 (or the pseudogene TRBV3-2), with D tentatively TRBD2 (5 bases). CDR1 LGHDT and CDR2 YNNKEL come from the germline V gene (reference sequence). The V and J ends lost 1 base and 3 bases respectively, with 10 bases between them. This CDR3 has 14 residues. The CDR3 DNA sequence: TGTGCCAGCAGCCAAGGCGGGCAGTTCTACGAGCAGTACTTC. Residues: CASSQGGQFYEQYF.

The J gene is TRBJ2-1, the V gene TRBV3-1 (or the pseudogene TRBV3-2); TRBD1 matches at 7 bases. Germline V gene data show CDR1 as LGHDT and CDR2 as YNNKEL (reference sequence). CDR3 length: 16 amino acids. With 5 bases clipped from V and 8 bases from J, the junction kept 15 bases outside the gene matches. The CDR3 region has the DNA TGTGCCAGCAGCGACCCCGGGCAGGGGGTGATCGATGAGCAGTTCTTC. It codes for CASSDPGQGVIDEQFF.

The V call is TRBV9, the J call TRBJ2-7; 11 bases agree with TRBD1. The CDR3 totals 14 residues. CDR1 and CDR2 (germline): SGDLS, YYNGEE. Trimming took 2 bases from V and 5 from J; bases not matched to a gene: 3. The CDR3 DNA sequence: TGTGCCAGCAGCGTCGGGACAGGGGGGCACGAGCAGTACTTC. Protein: CASSVGTGGHEQYF.

The chain uses TRBV2 and TRBJ1-1, with 8 bases lining up with TRBD1. Germline V gene sequence: CDR1 SNHLY, CDR2 FYNNEI. CDR3 length equals 17 residues. After removal of 5 bases from V and 5 bases from J, the junction contained 16 bases not matched to a gene. The CDR3 loop is CASSSLGAGGAGTEAFF. The CDR3 coding sequence is TGTGCCAGCAGTTCCCTGGGGGCAGGGGGCGCTGGGACTGAAGCTTTCTTT. Full variable domain (missing parts from reference TRBV2 and TRBJ1-1): EPEVTQTPSHQVTQMGQEVILRCVPISNHLYFYWYRQILGQKVEFLVSFYNNEISEKSEIFDDQFSVERPDGSNFTLKIRSTKLEDSAMYFCASSSLGAGGAGTEAFFGQGTRLTVV.

Here the CDR3 reads CASSYEDRDTGNTIYF. The CDR3 DNA is TGTGCCAGCAGCTATGAGGACAGGGACACTGGAAACACCATATATTTT. The chain recombines TRBV7-9 with TRBJ1-3, with 8 bases aligning to TRBD1. The CDR3 has 16 amino acids. The V gene end was trimmed by 4 bases and the J gene end by 2 bases; junction bases not matched to a gene: 7. Germline CDR1 is SEHNR and CDR2 is FQNEAQ (reference sequence).

J is TRBJ1-6 and V is TRBV6-5; D might be TRBD1 (5 bases). The CDR3 has 14 residues. Trimming took 6 bases from V and 9 from J, leaving 15 bases between them. CDR1 and CDR2 (germline): MNHEY, SVGAGI. The CDR3 spells CASSIRGMLSPLHF. CDR3 sequence (DNA): TGTGCCAGCAGCATAAGGGGCATGCTTTCACCCCTCCACTTT.

The V and J genes are TRBV4-2 and TRBJ2-1; the match to TRBD2 covers 7 bases. CDR3 length: 17 residues. Trimming removed 0 bases from V and 0 bases from J; junction bases left unmatched: 5. Germline-derived CDR1 and CDR2 are LGHNA and YNFKEQ. The CDR3 sequence is CASSQDPGGSSYNEQFF. The CDR3, as DNA: TGTGCCAGCAGCCAAGATCCGGGGGGTAGCTCCTACAATGAGCAGTTCTTC.

This clone appeared once. The chain has TRBV6-6 and TRBJ2-5; D is undetermined. CDR1 MNHNY and CDR2 SVGAGI come from the germline V gene (reference sequence). CDR3 length equals 13 residues. Trimming took off 8 bases at V and 5 bases at J, with 15 bases between the two ends. CDR3 amino acids: CASLVATRETQYF. CDR3 coding DNA: TGTGCCAGCTTGGTGGCGACGCGGGAGACCCAGTACTTC.

The chain links TRBV6-2 or TRBV6-3 to TRBJ2-5, with 14 bases that match TRBD2. From germline, CDR1 is MNHEY and CDR2 SVGEGT. The CDR3 is 16 amino acids. Trimming cost V 4 bases and J 3 bases; bases outside gene matches: 4. The CDR3 bases are TGTGCCAGCAGTTGGGGACTAGCGGGAGTAAAAGAGACCCAGTACTTC. It specifies CASSWGLAGVKETQYF.

This clone was seen once. One end of the junction fails to match germline, which may point to a read error. The V gene is TRBV7-7, the J gene TRBJ2-5; 8 bases agree with TRBD2. The CDR3 sequence is 15 residues long. Germline V CDR1 and CDR2: SSHAT, FNYEAQ (reference sequence). CDR3 amino acids: CASSLVGGAQETQYF. For the CDR3, the DNA is TGTGCTAGCAGCTTAGTCGGGGGGGCTCAAGAGACCCAGTACTTC.

The CDR3 loop reads CASTRTSGTYEQYF. The CDR3 DNA is TGTGCCAGCACCCGGACTAGCGGAACCTACGAGCAGTACTTC. This chain connects TRBV2 to TRBJ2-7; 10 nucleotides agree with TRBD2. The CDR3 loop spans 14 amino acids. J gave up 2 bases and V 7 bases, and 5 bases lay outside the gene matches. The germline V gene encodes CDR1 SNHLY and CDR2 FYNNEI.

This rearrangement joins TRBV28 to TRBJ1-1, with 8 bases lining up with TRBD1. Germline values: CDR1 MDHEN, CDR2 SYDVKM. The CDR3 length is 14 residues. V shed 6 bases, J shed 1 base, and the junction held 4 bases outside the gene matches. CDR3: CASRFRGRNTEAFF. The CDR3 DNA is TGTGCCAGCAGATTCAGGGGGCGGAACACTGAAGCTTTCTTT.

CDR3 region: CASSQVGQVGQPQHF. The CDR3 DNA follows: TGTGCCAGCAGCCAAGTGGGGCAGGTAGGTCAGCCCCAGCATTTT. The chain uses TRBV3-1 (or the pseudogene TRBV3-2) and TRBJ1-5, with D maybe TRBD1 (5 bases). V lost 1 base and J lost 6, with 13 bases in between. Germline-derived CDR1 and CDR2 are LGHDT and YNNKEL (reference sequence). CDR3 length: 15 residues.

V is TRBV6-6 and J is TRBJ1-1, with D hard to call. The V end was cut by 1 base, the J end by 6 bases, with 3 bases between. The CDR3 covers 11 residues. Per the germline V gene, CDR1 is MNHNY and CDR2 is SVGAGI (reference sequence). The CDR3 coding sequence is TGTGCCAGCAGTTACTTATCTGAAGCTTTCTTT. This encodes CASSYLSEAFF.

The chain employs TRBV11-2 and TRBJ1-4, with D possibly TRBD1 on 5 matching bases. Trimming removed 5 bases from V and 0 bases from J, with 10 bases in between. The length of the CDR3 is 15 residues. Germline values: CDR1 SGHAT, CDR2 FQNNGV. The CDR3 protein is CASSPGEATNEKLFF. The CDR3 region has the DNA TGTGCCAGCAGCCCGGGGGAGGCAACTAATGAAAAACTGTTTTTT.

The chain uses TRBV5-4 and TRBJ2-3; TRBD2 is a possible D gene (6 bases). Germline V CDR1 and CDR2: SGHNT, YYREEE (reference sequence). The CDR3 runs 16 residues. V was shortened by 4 bases and J by 3 bases, with 18 bases between the two germline ends. Here the CDR3 reads CASSLLSGRGTDTQYF. The CDR3 region has the DNA TGTGCCAGCAGCCTTCTCAGCGGACGGGGGACAGATACGCAGTATTTT.

CDR3 nucleotides: TGTGCCAGCAGCCAGACAGGGAGAGACACTGAAGCTTTCTTT. Protein product: CASSQTGRDTEAFF. The gene calls are TRBV3-1 (or the pseudogene TRBV3-2) and TRBJ1-1; 7 bases match TRBD1. CDR3 size: 14 residues. Germline loops: CDR1 LGHDT, CDR2 YNNKEL (reference sequence). V gave up 3 bases and J gave up 3 bases; unmatched junction bases: 4.

This clone came up once. The genes are TRBV27 and TRBJ2-1; TRBD2 matches 12 bases. V lost 5 bases and J lost 8; bases outside the gene matches: 13. The CDR3 is 17 amino acids. Germline assignment: CDR1 MNHEY and CDR2 SMNVEV (reference sequence). The CDR3 sequence is CASSPERLAGVVDEQFF. The CDR3 DNA reads as TGTGCCAGCAGTCCAGAACGACTAGCGGGAGTGGTGGATGAGCAGTTCTTC.

The chain couples TRBV4-1 to TRBJ1-2; the match to TRBD1 covers 9 bases. The CDR3 extends over 17 amino acids. CDR1 is MGHRA, CDR2 YSYEKL, per germline. Losses at the gene ends were 3 bases for V and 5 bases for J; bases not matched to a gene: 13. The CDR3 loop reads CASSQDAGTGNTYGYTF. The CDR3 DNA follows: TGCGCCAGCAGCCAGGACGCCGGGACAGGGAACACGTATGGCTACACCTTC.

A note on this clone: This sample also contains other DNA sequences that code for the same CDR3. The J gene is TRBJ2-1, the V gene TRBV5-1; perhaps TRBD2 as D (5 bases). Trimming removed 0 bases from V and 6 bases from J, with 10 bases in between. Germline values: CDR1 SGHRS, CDR2 YFSETQ. This CDR3 comprises 14 residues. CDR3 loop: CASSLVPGSNEQFF. The CDR3 nucleotides are TGCGCCAGCAGCTTGGTGCCGGGGTCCAATGAGCAGTTCTTC.

The rearrangement joins TRBV5-1 to TRBJ1-5; D is uncertain. V lost 2 bases to trimming and J lost 4 bases, with 7 bases between them. CDR3 length: 13 amino acids. The germline gives CDR1 SGHRS, CDR2 YFSETQ. The CDR3 DNA sequence: TGCGCCAGCAGCTTTGACGGGAATCAGCCCCAGCATTTT. It encodes CASSFDGNQPQHF.

This clone was counted between two and nine times. CDR3 in amino acids: CASSHNSNQPQHF. The CDR3 bases are TGTGCCAGCAGCCACAATAGCAATCAGCCCCAGCATTTT. This chain links TRBV3-1 (or the pseudogene TRBV3-2) with TRBJ1-5; D is unresolved. The V and J ends lost 3 bases and 0 bases respectively, with 3 bases between them. Germline CDR1 is LGHDT and CDR2 is YNNKEL (reference sequence). This CDR3 region has 13 residues.

The chain has TRBV7-2 and TRBJ1-5; 7 positions agree with TRBD1. This CDR3 is 15 amino acids long. The germline CDR1 and CDR2 sequences are SGHTA and FQGNSA. V lost 1 base to trimming and J lost 7 bases; unmatched junction nucleotides: 7. CDR3 loop: CASSLVRGMGQPQHF. CDR3 DNA sequence: TGTGCCAGCAGCTTAGTCAGGGGGATGGGGCAGCCCCAGCATTTT.

The chain combines TRBV7-2 with TRBJ1-5, with TRBD1 as a possible D gene (5 bases). V was clipped by 1 base and J by 1 base, with 8 bases between them. Germline V gene lookup returns CDR1 SGHTA and CDR2 FQGNSA. The CDR3 runs to 15 residues. The CDR3 is CASSLVGGSNQPQHF. The CDR3 DNA sequence: TGTGCCAGCAGCTTAGTCGGGGGGAGCAATCAGCCCCAGCATTTT.

This chain connects TRBV9 to TRBJ1-1; 8 nucleotides line up with TRBD1. CDR1 and CDR2 from the germline V gene are SGDLS and YYNGEE. V lost 4 bases to trimming and J lost 1 base; unmatched junction nucleotides: 9. CDR3 length: 16 residues. CDR3 sequence reads: CASSLFPGTGNTEAFF. The CDR3 DNA follows: TGTGCCAGCAGCCTTTTCCCGGGGACAGGGAACACTGAAGCTTTCTTT.